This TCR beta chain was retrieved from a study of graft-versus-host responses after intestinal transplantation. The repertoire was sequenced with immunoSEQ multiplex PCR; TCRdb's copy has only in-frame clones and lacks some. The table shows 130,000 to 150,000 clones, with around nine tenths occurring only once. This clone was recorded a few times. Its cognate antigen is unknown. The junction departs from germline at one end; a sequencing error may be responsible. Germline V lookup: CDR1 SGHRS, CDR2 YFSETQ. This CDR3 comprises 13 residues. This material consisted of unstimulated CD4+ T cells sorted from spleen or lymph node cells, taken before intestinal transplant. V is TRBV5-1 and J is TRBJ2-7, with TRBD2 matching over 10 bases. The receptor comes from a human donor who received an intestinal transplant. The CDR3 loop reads CASSLYGIAGGIF. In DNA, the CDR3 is TGCGCCAGCAGCTTGTATGGGATAGCGGGAGGAATTTTC.